The 25 T cell receptor beta chains below come from one sample, sequenced in a study of STAT3 mutations in large granular lymphocyte leukemia. Study findings and constraints: Every T-LGLL patient had at least one immunodominant TCRbeta clonotype.

Which antigens these TCRs recognize remains unknown. Here immunoSEQ multiplex PCR was the method, and the copy in TCRdb shows in-frame clones only, minus some. The sample lists roughly 17,000 clones, about nine tenths seen once, with approximately 42% in the top ten. Sequenced: peripheral blood mononuclear cells. Every receptor here comes from a man in his fifties or sixties with T-cell large granular lymphocyte leukemia. Some clones in this sample may be carry-over from other donors' samples.

The chain recombines TRBV7-9 with TRBJ2-1, with D possibly TRBD2 on 5 matching bases. The CDR3 has 15 residues. Looked up from germline, CDR1 is SEHNR and CDR2 is FQNEAQ (reference sequence). The V and J ends lost 5 bases and 10 bases respectively, with 21 bases between them. The CDR3 protein is CASSPLLLEGMEQFF. CDR3 in DNA: TGTGCCAGCAGCCCACTCCTACTTGAGGGAATGGAGCAGTTCTTC.

The chain carries TRBV6-1 and TRBJ2-7, with D possibly being TRBD2 (5 bases). The CDR3 runs to 14 residues. CDR1 and CDR2 (germline): MNHNS, SASEGT. V was trimmed by 6 bases and J by 2 bases, leaving 14 bases between them. In DNA form, the CDR3 reads TGTGCCAGCAGCGTGCAAGCGGAGGCCTACGAGCAGTACTTC. It translates to CASSVQAEAYEQYF.

This chain joins TRBV28 and TRBJ2-7, with TRBD1 as a possible D gene (6 bases). V shed 6 bases and J shed 3 bases, with 12 bases lying between them. The CDR3 spans 13 residues. Germline CDR1 MDHEN, CDR2 SYDVKM. The CDR3 protein is CASRSGQIYEQYF. In DNA, the CDR3 is TGTGCCAGCAGGAGCGGACAGATCTACGAGCAGTACTTC.

The CDR3 region is CASSTYSNQPQHF. The CDR3 DNA reads as TGTGCCAGCAGTACTTATAGCAATCAGCCCCAGCATTTT. This rearrangement joins TRBV6-5 to TRBJ1-5; D is unclear. The V gene lost 5 bases and the J gene lost 0 bases, with 5 bases spanning the gap. This CDR3 spans 13 amino acids. Looked up from germline, CDR1 is MNHEY and CDR2 is SVGAGI.

This chain uses TRBV5-1 with TRBJ2-7; TRBD1 aligns across 8 bases. The CDR3 runs 15 residues. V shed 5 bases, J shed 2 bases, and the junction held 9 bases outside the gene matches. Germline assignment: CDR1 SGHRS and CDR2 YFSETQ. Here the CDR3 reads CASRLARDRTYEQYF. The CDR3 DNA sequence: TGCGCCAGCAGACTAGCCAGGGACAGGACCTACGAGCAGTACTTC.

The rearrangement links TRBV30 to TRBJ1-5; possible D gene TRBD1, 5 bases. CDR1 GTSNPN and CDR2 SVGIG come from the germline V gene (reference sequence). Trimming took off 4 bases at V and 0 bases at J, with 10 bases between the two ends. The CDR3 contains 14 residues. The CDR3 protein is CAWTQGYSNQPQHF. CDR3 sequence (DNA): TGTGCCTGGACCCAGGGATATAGCAATCAGCCCCAGCATTTT. Looking up the rest from reference TRBV30 and TRBJ1-5 gives the full variable domain: SQTIHQWPATLVQPVGSPLSLECTVEGTSNPNLYWYRQAAGRGLQLLFYSVGIGQISSEVPQNLSASRPQDRQFILSSKKLLLSDSGFYLCAWTQGYSNQPQHFGDGTRLSIL.

This chain joins TRBV29-1 and TRBJ2-1; 7 bases are a match to TRBD1. The J segment lost 6 bases and the V segment lost 6 bases, leaving 5 bases of the junction unmatched. Germline loops: CDR1 SQVTM, CDR2 ANQGSEA. This CDR3 has 12 residues. CDR3 residues: CSVRQGFNEQFF. The CDR3 DNA reads as TGCAGCGTAAGACAGGGATTCAATGAGCAGTTCTTC.

The V gene is TRBV7-2, the J gene TRBJ1-6; no clear D. This CDR3 is built from 14 residues. V shed 1 base and J shed 8 bases, with 9 bases lying between them. The germline CDR1 and CDR2 sequences are SGHTA and FQGNSA. Here the CDR3 reads CASSLGPGDSPLHF. The CDR3 coding sequence is TGTGCCAGCAGCTTAGGCCCCGGCGATTCACCCCTCCACTTT.

This chain uses TRBV7-9 with TRBJ1-1; D is perhaps TRBD1 (5 bases). The V end lost 1 base, the J end lost 6 bases, and 6 bases lay between the germline ends. Germline V gene sequence: CDR1 SEHNR, CDR2 FQNEAQ (reference sequence). The CDR3 runs 12 residues. The CDR3 protein is CASSLGQPEAFF. CDR3 DNA sequence: TGTGCCAGCAGCTTAGGACAGCCTGAAGCTTTCTTT.

The chain employs TRBV30 and TRBJ2-4; D gene ambiguous. The length of the CDR3 is 14 residues. Per the germline V gene, CDR1 is GTSNPN and CDR2 is SVGIG (reference sequence). V was trimmed by 2 bases and J by 0 bases, leaving 8 bases between them. The CDR3 sequence is CAWSLGQAKNIQYF. In nucleotides, the CDR3 is TGTGCCTGGAGTCTAGGGCAAGCCAAAAACATTCAGTACTTC.

The V call is TRBV29-1, the J call TRBJ2-1; D remains ambiguous. The CDR3 is made up of 13 amino acids. Germline V gene lookup returns CDR1 SQVTM and CDR2 ANQGSEA. Trimming removed 7 bases at V and 0 bases at J, with 10 bases between. The chain's CDR3 is CSAESSSYNEQFF. In DNA form, the CDR3 reads TGCAGCGCGGAGTCCAGCTCCTACAATGAGCAGTTCTTC.

The chain joins TRBV5-1 to TRBJ2-7; the D is unclear. The CDR3 covers 12 residues. Germline values: CDR1 SGHRS, CDR2 YFSETQ. The V end was cut by 4 bases, the J end by 6 bases, with 11 bases between. The CDR3 is CASSPPPGEQYF. CDR3 nucleotide sequence: TGCGCCAGCAGCCCCCCGCCAGGCGAGCAGTACTTC.

The chain couples TRBV4-3 to TRBJ2-6; the D gene is possibly TRBD2 (6 bases). The CDR3 runs 18 residues. Trimming shortened V by 4 bases and J by 0 bases, and 16 bases separated the two germline ends. CDR1 is LGHNA, CDR2 YSLEER, per germline. DNA of the CDR3: TGCGCCAGCAGCCGCGGAGGGACTTTTATCTCTGGGGCCAACGTCCTGACTTTC. Its protein product is CASSRGGTFISGANVLTF.

The sample holds one count of this clone. V gene TRBV18 combines with J gene TRBJ2-3; 7 bases align to TRBD1. V lost 3 bases and J lost 1; bases outside the gene matches: 1. The germline gives CDR1 KGHSH, CDR2 LQKENI. CDR3 length: 14 residues. The CDR3 protein is CASSPQGGTDTQYF. CDR3 sequence (DNA): TGTGCCAGCTCACCCCAGGGGGGCACAGATACGCAGTATTTT.

The chain employs TRBV6-5 and TRBJ1-2, with D possibly being TRBD1 (6 bases). This CDR3 is built from 15 residues. CDR1 is MNHEY, CDR2 SVGAGI, per germline. The V and J ends lost 3 bases and 0 bases respectively, with 11 bases between them. DNA for the CDR3: TGTGCCAGCAGTTATGGGACACAAGCTAACTATGGCTACACCTTC. Translating it yields CASSYGTQANYGYTF.

The chain employs TRBV7-2 and TRBJ1-3; D may be TRBD1 (6 bases). CDR3 size: 15 residues. V lost 1 base and J lost 2, with 9 bases in between. The germline V gene encodes CDR1 SGHTA and CDR2 FQGNSA. CDR3 DNA sequence: TGTGCCAGCAGCTTAGGTCACAGGGCTGGAAACACCATATATTTT. Amino acid sequence: CASSLGHRAGNTIYF.

This sequence joins TRBV7-9 and TRBJ2-4; no clear D. The CDR3 runs to 12 residues. V lost 3 bases and J lost 7, with 7 bases in between. The germline CDR1 and CDR2 sequences are SEHNR and FQNEAQ (reference sequence). The CDR3 nucleotides read TGTGCCAGCAGCTTTAAAGGGAACATTCAGTACTTC. This gives the protein CASSFKGNIQYF.

The chain recombines TRBV7-2 with TRBJ2-3; 7 bases map to TRBD2. Germline V lookup: CDR1 SGHTA, CDR2 FQGNSA. V trimming: 5 bases; J trimming: 8 bases; junction bases outside the gene matches: 10. The CDR3 sequence is 14 residues long. CDR3 coding DNA: TGTGCCAGCAGCCCAAGCGGGAACGTTCGTACGCAGTATTTT. Encoded protein: CASSPSGNVRTQYF.

V usage is TRBV18 and J usage is TRBJ2-5; unclear D gene. The V gene's germline CDR1 is KGHSH and CDR2 LQKENI. The ends were cut back, 3 bases at V and 2 bases at J, with 7 bases in the middle. The CDR3 extends over 13 amino acids. CDR3 residues: CASSPFMQETQYF. The CDR3 DNA sequence: TGTGCCAGCTCACCGTTTATGCAAGAGACCCAGTACTTC.

The genes are TRBV9 and TRBJ2-3; unclear D gene. The ends were cut back, 4 bases at V and 1 base at J, with 13 bases in the middle. Germline V gives CDR1 SGDLS, CDR2 YYNGEE. This CDR3 spans 15 amino acids. In DNA, the CDR3 is TGTGCCAGCAGCCCCCTCGCTTGGGGCACAGATACGCAGTATTTT. Protein product: CASSPLAWGTDTQYF.

DNA for the CDR3: TGCGCCAGCAGCTCACTAGCGGTCTACAATGAGCAGTTCTTC. This encodes CASSSLAVYNEQFF. J is TRBJ2-1 and V is TRBV5-1, with 8 nucleotides matching TRBD2. V shed 3 bases and J 3 bases; nucleotides not matched to a gene: 2. CDR1 and CDR2 (germline): SGHRS, YFSETQ. This CDR3 is built from 14 residues.

The CDR3 here is CAWSPGPRMAEAFF. The CDR3 DNA follows: TGTGCCTGGAGTCCGGGCCCTAGGATGGCTGAAGCTTTCTTT. The gene calls are TRBV30 and TRBJ1-1; D not resolved. V dropped 2 bases and J dropped 6 bases, with 16 bases sitting between them. This CDR3 comprises 14 residues. The V gene's germline CDR1 is GTSNPN and CDR2 SVGIG (reference sequence).

CDR3 region: CSASEGDTQYF. For the CDR3, the DNA is TGCAGTGCTAGTGAGGGCGATACGCAGTATTTT. The gene calls are TRBV20-1 and TRBJ2-3; a possible D gene is TRBD2 (5 bases). This CDR3 has 11 amino acids. Germline V gives CDR1 DFQATT, CDR2 SNEGSKA (reference sequence). Trimming stripped 3 bases from V and 6 bases from J, with 7 bases between.

The CDR3 reads CASSASGSEETQYF. As DNA, the CDR3 is TGTGCCAGCAGCGCGAGCGGGAGCGAAGAGACCCAGTACTTC. The V call is TRBV9, the J call TRBJ2-5; 8 nucleotides agree with TRBD2. Trimming cost V 3 bases and J 3 bases; bases outside gene matches: 4. Germline V gene sequence: CDR1 SGDLS, CDR2 YYNGEE. CDR3 size: 14 residues.

The rearrangement links TRBV5-1 to TRBJ2-1; 16 bases align to TRBD2. From germline, CDR1 is SGHRS and CDR2 YFSETQ. V was pared by 8 bases and J by 2 bases, with 22 bases of the junction left unmatched. The CDR3 covers 22 residues. The CDR3 region is CASARDLPGLAGGPLAYNEQFF. The CDR3 DNA is TGCGCCAGTGCACGAGACCTACCGGGACTAGCGGGAGGGCCCCTCGCCTACAATGAGCAGTTCTTC.